A single T cell receptor beta chain is shown here with its context. Antigen unknown. Amplification started from genomic DNA. A primer set of 30 forward and 13 reverse primers amplified the CDR3. One entry per CDR3 protein, called by TCRdb with MiXCR from the multiplex PCR reads. This table has about 270,000 distinct CDR3 sequences, 47% appearing once. CDR1 and CDR2 from the germline V gene are SQVTM and ANQGSEA. The CDR3 is 14 amino acids. Trimming pared 7 bases from V and 8 bases from J, leaving 21 bases between. This entry comes from a study of type 1 and type 2 diabetes patients. In the study overall: Samples came from type 1 diabetic, type 2 diabetic or nondiabetic people, recruited in China. Across the study, 18,976,912 paired-end reads were produced.

Study-level findings and limits: Type 2 diabetes and control samples shared highly correlated V and J usage, averaging about 0.97. In type 2 diabetes, highly-expanded CD4+ clones took a median around 4% of reads.

The TCR comes from a man younger than 35 with type 2 diabetes. The specimen was peripheral blood mononuclear cells (PBMCs). V gene TRBV29-1 combines with J gene TRBJ2-1; D may match TRBD1 or TRBD2 (5 bases each). DNA of the CDR3: TGCAGCGCGGCCGGGACGGGTGGACGGGATGAGCAGTTCTTC. It yields the protein CSAAGTGGRDEQFF.